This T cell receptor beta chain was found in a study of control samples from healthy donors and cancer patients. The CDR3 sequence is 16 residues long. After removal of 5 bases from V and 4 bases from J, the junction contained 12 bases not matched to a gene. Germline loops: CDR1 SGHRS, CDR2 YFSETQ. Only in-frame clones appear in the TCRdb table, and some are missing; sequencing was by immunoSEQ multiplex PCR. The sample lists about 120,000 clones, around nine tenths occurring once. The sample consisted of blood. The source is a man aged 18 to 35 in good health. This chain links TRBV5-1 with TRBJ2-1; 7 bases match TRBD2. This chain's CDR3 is CASRPGPSGNYNEQFF. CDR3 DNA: TGCGCCAGCAGGCCCGGTCCGAGCGGGAATTACAATGAGCAGTTCTTC.